This T cell receptor beta chain was retrieved from a study of Ad26.COV2.S vaccination and SARS-CoV-2 variants (dated by TCRdb to 2020 to 2022). Notes on the research overall: Vaccine-arm donors came from COV1001, a multicentre, randomized, double-blind, placebo-controlled phase I-IIa trial of Ad26.COV2.S in healthy adults. Ad26.COV2.S was administered intramuscularly at 5 x 10^10 or 1 x 10^11 viral particles, either as a single shot or as two shots given 56 days apart. The specificity and breadth of SARS-CoV-2-reactive T cell receptors after Ad26.COV2.S vaccination were assessed by TCRbeta repertoire sequencing. A total of about 30 samples were included in the TCR-sequenced set, comprising around 19 Ad26.COV2.S vaccine recipients, 5 placebo recipients and 8 SARS-CoV-2 convalescent individuals. Trial participants were randomized into five groups of five: low-dose or high-dose Ad26.COV2.S given once or twice, or placebo on both occasions. Investigators did not know the trial group allocation while performing experiments and assessing outcomes.

Overall study results and their limits: According to the authors, total T cell responses may have been underestimated by the TCR breadth and depth analyses. Comparable non-spike TCR breadth was observed between vaccine and placebo recipients, consistent with only spike being contained in the vaccine. Substantial breadth of spike-specific CD8+ and CD4+ T cell responses was reported after vaccination. The study was not powered to compare responses between vaccine doses or regimens. Ad26.COV2.S recipients had higher spike-specific TCR breadth than placebo recipients (P = 0.0014).

V loses 3 bases of germline sequence and J loses 4 bases, and the interval between the two ends is 15 bases. CDR1 and CDR2 are read off the germline V gene as SQVTM and ANQGSEA. From its cysteine to its phenylalanine, the CDR3 spans 14 amino acids. The only DNA kept is the CDR3, 42 bases in frame from the first base. The treatment or condition tag for this specimen amounts to: over 15 received Ad26.COV2.S at low or high dose, single or two shots; several received placebo; per-sample allocation not given. For vaccine and placebo recipients, the sequenced repertoires came from samples collected on day 63 after the first injection. Cohort 1b enrolled 25 adults aged 18-55 years at a single site in Boston, USA, between 29 July and 7 August 2020. Ad26.COV2.S consisted of a replication-incompetent adenovirus type 26 vector by which a prefusion-stabilized SARS-CoV-2 spike protein from the original Wuhan strain was expressed.

The immunoSEQ Assay was used to sequence TCRbeta CDR3 regions. After extraction, genomic DNA underwent amplification by bias-controlled multiplex PCR, followed by high-throughput sequencing. The study's own analysis went as follows. Collapsing and filtering of sequences were performed to quantify the absolute abundance of each unique TCRbeta CDR3 region. T cell fraction was estimated by normalizing TCRbeta template counts to usable DNA, which was measured by amplifying reference genes present in all nucleated cells. Repertoire TCRs were annotated as SARS-CoV-2-specific by exact matching of V gene, CDR3 amino acid sequence and J gene to a known reactive TCR set. The reference SARS-CoV-2 TCR set came from MIRA and was filtered for enrichment in COVID-19-positive ImmuneCODE repertoires, removing public or cross-reactive TCRs. Using the MIRA antigens, annotated TCRs were further analysed by specific ORF or by position within an ORF. Breadth was defined as annotated unique rearrangements over total unique productive rearrangements; depth was the summed frequency of those rearrangements. TCR breadth was compared between groups using two-sided Wilcoxon rank-sum tests. The table was pulled from immuneACCESS by TCRdb, which kept in-frame rearrangements only. Such tables lose some clones; where checked, under half of the loss comes from unresolved V genes, and the rest has no known cause. V and J calls and clone size follow that table, whereas D and trimming were derived from the DNA. This sample gives about 390,000 clones in total; 70% to 90% of them show up just once. The top ten constitute 3.5% of the sample.

A remark on this clone: Its antigen is currently not known. Within one base of it there is no much larger clone, and no base qualities were kept.

Material: peripheral blood, obtained in a trial of Ad26.COV2.S vaccine versus placebo. The chain uses TRBV29-1 and TRBJ1-1; the best D guess is TRBD1, with 6 bases matching. This TCR came from a person aged 18-65 years who received the Ad26.COV2.S COVID-19 vaccine or a placebo. The CDR3 here reads CSVEFRGPGTEAFF. Here is the DNA: TGCAGCGTTGAGTTCCGGGGGCCGGGCACTGAAGCTTTCTTT. Extended through the reference TRBV29-1 and TRBJ1-1 proteins, this CDR3 yields the full variable domain: SAVISQKPSRDICQRGTSLTIQCQVDSQVTMMFWYRQQPGQSLTLIATANQGSEATYESGFVIDKFPISRPNLTFSTLTVSNMSPEDSSIYLCSVEFRGPGTEAFFGQGTRLTVV.